The 14 T cell receptor beta chains in this list originate from one sample, sequenced in a study of T cell responses to AZD1222 COVID-19 vaccine. Only in-frame clones appear in the TCRdb table, and some are missing; sequencing was by immunoSEQ multiplex PCR. The repertoire holds 150,000 or so clones, approximately 91% seen once, with approximately 1.3% in the top ten. The input for sequencing was peripheral blood, taken 28 days after the second AZD1222 dose. The receptors were sampled from an adult who received the AZD1222 COVID-19 vaccine.

The chain is built from TRBV3-1 (or the pseudogene TRBV3-2) and TRBJ1-1; no reliable D call. V was trimmed by 1 base and J by 5 bases, leaving 8 bases between them. Germline lookup yields CDR1 LGHDT and CDR2 YNNKEL (reference sequence). The CDR3 loop spans 13 amino acids. The CDR3 region is CASSQALGTEAFF. CDR3 nucleotide sequence: TGTGCCAGCAGCCAAGCTCTGGGGACTGAAGCTTTCTTT.

V gene TRBV4-2 combines with J gene TRBJ1-2; no clear D. V lost 1 base to trimming and J lost 4 bases, with 16 bases between them. Germline CDR1 reads LGHNA; CDR2 reads YNFKEQ. The CDR3 sequence is 16 residues long. The CDR3 sequence is CASSQVSLAGFYGYTF. In DNA form, the CDR3 reads TGTGCCAGCAGCCAAGTTTCACTCGCGGGATTCTATGGCTACACCTTC.

This chain connects TRBV7-8 to TRBJ1-4; possibly TRBD1 for D (5 bases). In germline, CDR1 is SGHVS, CDR2 FQNEAQ. V was cut by 2 bases and J by 11 bases, with 9 bases left in between. The CDR3 spans 12 residues. Here the CDR3 DNA reads TGTGCCAGCAGCTTAAGGGACGGGAAACTGTTTTTT. It encodes CASSLRDGKLFF.

The chain uses TRBV7-9 and TRBJ2-7; 7 bases agree with TRBD2. V lost 5 bases and J lost 0; bases outside the gene matches: 7. This CDR3 comprises 15 residues. Looked up from germline, CDR1 is SEHNR and CDR2 is FQNEAQ (reference sequence). The CDR3 region is CASSITSVSSYEQYF. For the CDR3, the DNA is TGTGCCAGCAGCATAACTAGCGTGAGCTCCTACGAGCAGTACTTC.

This rearrangement joins TRBV5-6 to TRBJ2-7, with D possibly matching TRBD2 (6 bases). Trimming stripped 5 bases from V and 7 bases from J, with 22 bases between. This CDR3 has 15 amino acids. CDR1 is SGHDT and CDR2 is YYEEEE in the germline V gene. The CDR3 DNA is TGTGCCAGCAGTTATCGCGGGGATCGAGAGAGGGAGCAGTACTTC. Protein product: CASSYRGDREREQYF. Full variable domain (missing parts from reference TRBV5-6 and TRBJ2-7): DAGVTQSPTHLIKTRGQQVTLRCSPKSGHDTVSWYQQALGQGPQFIFQYYEEEERQRGNFPDRFSGHQFPNYSSELNVNALLLGDSALYLCASSYRGDREREQYFGPGTRLTVT.

The rearrangement uses TRBV7-3 and TRBJ2-2; weak D call: TRBD2 (5 bases). CDR1 is SGHTA and CDR2 is FQGTGA in the germline V gene. V lost 4 bases, J lost 6 bases, and 9 bases lay in between. This CDR3 is built from 13 residues. The CDR3 coding sequence is TGTGCCAGCAGCTCCACTAGTGCCGGGGAGCTGTTTTTT. Its protein is CASSSTSAGELFF.

This clone appeared a single time. The V gene is TRBV7-8, the J gene TRBJ1-5, with D maybe TRBD1 (5 bases). V dropped 7 bases and J dropped 2 bases, with 15 bases sitting between them. Per the germline V gene, CDR1 is SGHVS and CDR2 is FQNEAQ. The CDR3 spans 15 residues. The chain's CDR3 is CASTQRGGGNQPQHF. The CDR3 coding sequence is TGTGCCAGCACTCAACGGGGCGGGGGCAATCAGCCCCAGCATTTT.

The chain carries TRBV6-5 and TRBJ1-2; D not certain. V was pared by 0 bases and J by 3 bases, with 8 bases between. Germline CDR1 MNHEY, CDR2 SVGAGI. This CDR3 comprises 14 residues. The CDR3 loop is CASSYSGFHYGYTF. The CDR3 DNA reads as TGTGCCAGCAGTTACTCGGGGTTTCACTATGGCTACACCTTC.

The chain couples TRBV5-1 to TRBJ1-1; TRBD1 might be the D (5 bases). Germline V gene sequence: CDR1 SGHRS, CDR2 YFSETQ. V lost 3 bases and J lost 1, with 13 bases in between. The CDR3 contains 15 residues. CDR3 in DNA: TGCGCCAGCAGCTCTTTGACAGCATCGAACACTGAAGCTTTCTTT. Translated, it gives CASSSLTASNTEAFF. Looking up the rest from reference TRBV5-1 and TRBJ1-1 gives the full variable domain: KAGVTQTPRYLIKTRGQQVTLSCSPISGHRSVSWYQQTPGQGLQFLFEYFSETQRNKGNFPGRFSGRQFSNSRSEMNVSTLELGDSALYLCASSSLTASNTEAFFGQGTRLTVV.

This chain links TRBV19 with TRBJ1-4; 8 bases are shared with TRBD1. This CDR3 has 16 amino acids. The V gene end was trimmed by 5 bases and the J gene end by 0 bases; junction bases not matched to a gene: 5. Germline V gene data show CDR1 as LNHDA and CDR2 as SQIVND (reference sequence). As DNA, the CDR3 is TGTGCCAGTAGTTTGACAGGGGTGCCAACTAATGAAAAACTGTTTTTT. It yields the protein CASSLTGVPTNEKLFF.

This clone appeared a few times. V gene TRBV10-3 combines with J gene TRBJ1-5; 9 bases fit TRBD1. The CDR3 has 15 residues. CDR1 ENHRY and CDR2 SYGVKD come from the germline V gene. Trimming cost V 6 bases and J 7 bases; bases outside gene matches: 10. CDR3 DNA sequence: TGTGCCATCAGGGCTGGGACAGGGTCCGACCAGCCCCAGCATTTT. The encoded protein is CAIRAGTGSDQPQHF.

The J gene is TRBJ2-3, the V gene TRBV4-1, with D possibly TRBD2 on 6 matching bases. The CDR3 loop spans 15 amino acids. V was shortened by 6 bases and J by 4 bases, with 17 bases between the two germline ends. Looked up from germline, CDR1 is MGHRA and CDR2 is YSYEKL. CDR3 loop: CASRRAREFADTQYF. The CDR3 nucleotides read TGCGCCAGCAGGCGAGCACGGGAGTTTGCAGATACGCAGTATTTT.

The chain has TRBV7-3 and TRBJ2-5, with D perhaps TRBD1 or TRBD2 (5 bases each). Looked up from germline, CDR1 is SGHTA and CDR2 is FQGTGA. V lost 5 bases and J lost 5, with 12 bases in between. CDR3 size: 13 residues. The CDR3 region is CASSRGAGETQYF. The DNA of the CDR3 is TGTGCCAGCAGCCGAGGGGCTGGGGAGACCCAGTACTTC. The complete variable domain, with remaining parts taken from reference TRBV7-3 and TRBJ2-5, reads GAGVSQTPSNKVTEKGKYVELRCDPISGHTALYWYRQSLGQGPEFLIYFQGTGAADDSGLPNDRFFAVRPEGSVSTLKIQRTERGDSAVYLCASSRGAGETQYFGPGTRLLVL.

This sequence joins TRBV7-9 and TRBJ2-3; no definite D call. Looked up from germline, CDR1 is SEHNR and CDR2 is FQNEAQ (reference sequence). CDR3 length: 14 amino acids. V lost 5 bases and J lost 3, with 12 bases in between. The CDR3 protein is CASSPSTATDTQYF. CDR3 bases: TGTGCCAGCAGCCCATCGACGGCAACAGATACGCAGTATTTT.